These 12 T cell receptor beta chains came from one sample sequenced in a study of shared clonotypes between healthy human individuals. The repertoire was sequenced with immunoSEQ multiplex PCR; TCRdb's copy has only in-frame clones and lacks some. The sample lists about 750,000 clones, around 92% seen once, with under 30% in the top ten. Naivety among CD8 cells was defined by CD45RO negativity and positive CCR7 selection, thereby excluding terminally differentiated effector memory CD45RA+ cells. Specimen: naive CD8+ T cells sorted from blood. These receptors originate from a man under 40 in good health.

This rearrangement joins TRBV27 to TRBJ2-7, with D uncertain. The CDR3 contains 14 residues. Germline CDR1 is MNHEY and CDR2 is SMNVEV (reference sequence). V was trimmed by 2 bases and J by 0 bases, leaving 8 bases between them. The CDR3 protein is CASSLAASSYEQYF. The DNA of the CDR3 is TGTGCCAGCAGTTTAGCCGCCAGCTCCTACGAGCAGTACTTC.

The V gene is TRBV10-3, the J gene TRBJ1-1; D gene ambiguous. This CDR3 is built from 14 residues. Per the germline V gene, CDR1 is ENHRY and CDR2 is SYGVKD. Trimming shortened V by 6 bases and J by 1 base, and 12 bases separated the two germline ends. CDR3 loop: CAISENAGNTEAFF. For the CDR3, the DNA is TGTGCCATCAGCGAAAACGCCGGGAACACTGAAGCTTTCTTT.

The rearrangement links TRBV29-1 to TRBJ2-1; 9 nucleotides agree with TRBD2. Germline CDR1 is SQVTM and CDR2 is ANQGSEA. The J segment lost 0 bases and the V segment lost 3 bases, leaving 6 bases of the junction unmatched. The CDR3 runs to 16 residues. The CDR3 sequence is CSVEGLAVSSYNEQFF. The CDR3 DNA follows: TGCAGCGTTGAGGGACTAGCTGTTAGCTCCTACAATGAGCAGTTCTTC.

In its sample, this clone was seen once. DNA for the CDR3: TGTGCCAGCAGTTCGACAGGGGCCCGGGCTGAAGCTTTCTTT. It encodes CASSSTGARAEAFF. The gene calls are TRBV28 and TRBJ1-1; 8 positions agree with TRBD1. Per germline, CDR1 MDHEN and CDR2 SYDVKM. The CDR3 spans 14 residues. The V and J ends lost 4 bases and 6 bases, in that order; junction bases with no gene match: 7.

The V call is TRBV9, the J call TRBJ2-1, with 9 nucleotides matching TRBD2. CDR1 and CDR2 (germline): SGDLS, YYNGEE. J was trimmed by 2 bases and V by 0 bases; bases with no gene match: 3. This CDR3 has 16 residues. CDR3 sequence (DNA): TGTGCCAGCAGCGTAGGGCGGGAGGGACCCTACAATGAGCAGTTCTTC. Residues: CASSVGREGPYNEQFF.

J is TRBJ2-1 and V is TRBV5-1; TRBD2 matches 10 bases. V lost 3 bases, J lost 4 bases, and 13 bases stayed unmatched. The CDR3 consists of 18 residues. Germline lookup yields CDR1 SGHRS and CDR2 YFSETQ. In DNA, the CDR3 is TGCGCCAGCAGCTATTGGTCAACGGGGACTAGCGAGTACAATGAGCAGTTCTTC. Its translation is CASSYWSTGTSEYNEQFF. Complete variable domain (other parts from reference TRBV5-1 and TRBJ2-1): KAGVTQTPRYLIKTRGQQVTLSCSPISGHRSVSWYQQTPGQGLQFLFEYFSETQRNKGNFPGRFSGRQFSNSRSEMNVSTLELGDSALYLCASSYWSTGTSEYNEQFFGPGTRLTVL.

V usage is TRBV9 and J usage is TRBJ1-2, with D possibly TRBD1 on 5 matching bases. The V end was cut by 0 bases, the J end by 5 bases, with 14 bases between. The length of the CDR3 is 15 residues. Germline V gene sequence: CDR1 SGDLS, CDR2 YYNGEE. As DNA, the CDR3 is TGTGCCAGCAGCGTAGCTGATGGGGGGTTTTATGGCTACACCTTC. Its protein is CASSVADGGFYGYTF. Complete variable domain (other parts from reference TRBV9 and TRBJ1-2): DSGVTQTPKHLITATGQRVTLRCSPRSGDLSVYWYQQSLDQGLQFLIQYYNGEERAKGNILERFSAQQFPDLHSELNLSSLELGDSALYFCASSVADGGFYGYTFGSGTRLTVV.

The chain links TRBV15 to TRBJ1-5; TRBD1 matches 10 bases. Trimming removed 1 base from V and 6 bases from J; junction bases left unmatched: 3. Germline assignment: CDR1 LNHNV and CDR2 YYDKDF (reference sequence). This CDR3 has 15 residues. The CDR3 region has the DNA TGTGCCACCAGCAGAGCGGGACAGGGGTTTCAGCCCCAGCATTTT. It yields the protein CATSRAGQGFQPQHF. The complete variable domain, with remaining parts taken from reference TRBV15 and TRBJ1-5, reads DAMVIQNPRYQVTQFGKPVTLSCSQTLNHNVMYWYQQKSSQAPKLLFHYYDKDFNNEADTPDNFQSRRPNTSFCFLDIRSPGLGDTAMYLCATSRAGQGFQPQHFGDGTRLSIL.

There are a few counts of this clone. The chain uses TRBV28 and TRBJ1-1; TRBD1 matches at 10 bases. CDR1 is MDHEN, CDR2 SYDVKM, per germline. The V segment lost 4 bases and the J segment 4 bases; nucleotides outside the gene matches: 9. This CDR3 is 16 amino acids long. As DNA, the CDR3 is TGTGCCAGCAGTTCCGGGACAGGGGTTTGGAGCACTGAAGCTTTCTTT. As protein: CASSSGTGVWSTEAFF. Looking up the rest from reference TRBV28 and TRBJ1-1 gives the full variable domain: DVKVTQSSRYLVKRTGEKVFLECVQDMDHENMFWYRQDPGLGLRLIYFSYDVKMKEKGDIPEGYSVSREKKERFSLILESASTNQTSMYLCASSSGTGVWSTEAFFGQGTRLTVV.

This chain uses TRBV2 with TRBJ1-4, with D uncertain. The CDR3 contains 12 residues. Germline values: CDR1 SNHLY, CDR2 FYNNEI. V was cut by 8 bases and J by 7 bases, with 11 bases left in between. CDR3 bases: TGTGCCAGCTTTGGAGGTGGTGAAAAACTGTTTTTT. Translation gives CASFGGGEKLFF.

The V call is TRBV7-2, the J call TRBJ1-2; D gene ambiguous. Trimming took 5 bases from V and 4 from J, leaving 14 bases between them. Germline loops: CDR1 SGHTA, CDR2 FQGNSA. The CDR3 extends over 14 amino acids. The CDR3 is CASSPHADFYGYTF. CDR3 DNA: TGTGCCAGCAGCCCGCACGCGGATTTCTATGGCTACACCTTC.

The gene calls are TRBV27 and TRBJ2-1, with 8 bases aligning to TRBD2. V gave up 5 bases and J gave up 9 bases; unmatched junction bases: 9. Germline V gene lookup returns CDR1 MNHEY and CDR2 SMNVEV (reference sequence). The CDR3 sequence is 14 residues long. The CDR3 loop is CASSDSGKPGEQFF. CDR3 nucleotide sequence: TGTGCCAGCAGTGATAGCGGGAAACCGGGTGAGCAGTTCTTC.